A selection of T cell receptor beta chains follows, all from one sample in a study of naive and memory T cell subsets. In TCRdb, the UMI-ligation and nested PCR reads were re-called with MiXCR into one record per CDR3 protein. The top ten hold more than 0.6% of the sample, which has over 110,000 distinct CDR3 sequences, approximately 21% seen once. The specimen was naive CD8+ T cells from blood. These receptors were obtained from a human donor in good health. Each CDR3 is given with its conserved first and last residue.

v_call: TRBV5-6
cdr3_aa: CASSLGLASGELFF

v_call: TRBV29-1
cdr3_aa: CSVEDHERYEQYF

v_call: TRBV28
cdr3_aa: CASSSGHSNQPQHF

v_call: TRBV11-2
cdr3_aa: CASSPLLPRESDTQYF

v_call: TRBV7-8
cdr3_aa: CASSLELAEADTQYF

v_call: TRBV4-1
cdr3_aa: CASSLRDSPGRTEAFF

v_call: TRBV27
cdr3_aa: CASSWGQNSNQPQHF

v_call: TRBV27
cdr3_aa: CASSPQGLYSPLHF

v_call: TRBV14
cdr3_aa: CASSQVGRFPYNEQFF

v_call: TRBV4-3
cdr3_aa: CASSQGGDNEQFF

v_call: TRBV6-5
cdr3_aa: CASSTGSGAEAFF

v_call: TRBV12-3/TRBV12-4
cdr3_aa: CASRPEGGIHEQFF

v_call: TRBV29-1
cdr3_aa: CSVLKREVYNEQFF

v_call: TRBV4-1
cdr3_aa: CASSQDREPSYEQYF

v_call: TRBV28
cdr3_aa: CASTPTWREDRVDEQYF

v_call: TRBV7-6
cdr3_aa: CASSSPVGAGANVLTF

v_call: TRBV7-2
cdr3_aa: CASSLQGISYEQYF

v_call: TRBV21-1
cdr3_aa: CASSTGGTGGPYEQYF

v_call: TRBV28
cdr3_aa: CASTRTGSNTGELFF

v_call: TRBV2
cdr3_aa: CASREVGANVLTF

v_call: TRBV5-6
cdr3_aa: CASSLGGGGANVLTF

v_call: TRBV7-6
cdr3_aa: CASSFGRGWTGELFF

v_call: TRBV11-2
cdr3_aa: CASTSPSYNEQFF

v_call: TRBV27
cdr3_aa: CASSLRLVDTQYF

v_call: TRBV28
cdr3_aa: CASTTGIGNQPQHF

v_call: TRBV23-1
cdr3_aa: CASRGRPYYEQYF

v_call: TRBV7-8
cdr3_aa: CASSLFGDSLYEQYF

v_call: TRBV14
cdr3_aa: CASSHSFRDGYTF

v_call: TRBV12-3/TRBV12-4
cdr3_aa: CASSLFSSYEQYF

v_call: TRBV5-5
cdr3_aa: CASSPGQGLSYEQYF

v_call: TRBV12-5
cdr3_aa: CASGLVGTSGSLNEQFF

v_call: TRBV9
cdr3_aa: CASSGTGTMDEQFF

v_call: TRBV5-1
cdr3_aa: CASSSGYSIETQYF

v_call: TRBV4-3
cdr3_aa: CASSQDTGLAGVEQYF

v_call: TRBV6-2/TRBV6-3
cdr3_aa: CASSYPPGQVGDNNQPQHF

v_call: TRBV27
cdr3_aa: CASSLYNYNEQFF

v_call: TRBV29-1
cdr3_aa: CSVIAGDSYNEQFF

v_call: TRBV2
cdr3_aa: CASKFRIQETQYF

v_call: TRBV28
cdr3_aa: CASSLEGADTQYF

v_call: TRBV2
cdr3_aa: CATWAENTEAFF